A selection of T cell receptor beta chains follows, all from one sample in a study of shared clonotypes between healthy human individuals. Repertoires were generated with immunoSEQ multiplex PCR, while TCRdb's copy carries only in-frame clones and drops some. The sample holds more than 2 million clones, about 94% seen once. The sequencing input was naive CD8+ T cells sorted from blood. These receptors all come from a man aged 18 to 30 in good health. Each CDR3 is given with its conserved first and last residue. Fields, in order: V gene, clone size, J gene, D gene, CDR3 protein, CDR3 DNA. A D gene is named only where the DNA matches it firmly. Clone size is not always given. Where it is, it says once, few, many or a class for expanded clones.

V gene: TRBV27
clone size: once
J gene: TRBJ2-1
D gene: TRBD2
CDR3 protein: CASMGGAYNEQFF
CDR3 DNA: TGTGCCAGCATGGGAGGGGCCTACAATGAGCAGTTCTTC

V gene: TRBV19
clone size: .
J gene: TRBJ2-3
D gene: .
CDR3 protein: CASSIDHEGGTDTQYF
CDR3 DNA: TGTGCCAGTAGTATAGATCACGAGGGCGGCACAGATACGCAGTATTTT

V gene: TRBV4-1
clone size: .
J gene: TRBJ2-1
D gene: .
CDR3 protein: CASSPRTAYNEQFF
CDR3 DNA: TGCGCCAGCAGTCCTCGGACAGCCTACAATGAGCAGTTCTTC

V gene: TRBV7-2
clone size: once
J gene: TRBJ2-3
D gene: TRBD2
CDR3 protein: CASSLTSGFLGTDTQYF
CDR3 DNA: TGTGCCAGCAGCTTGACTAGCGGGTTCCTTGGCACAGATACGCAGTATTTT

V gene: TRBV28
clone size: .
J gene: TRBJ2-3
D gene: TRBD2
CDR3 protein: CASSSLAGASTDTQYF
CDR3 DNA: TGTGCCAGCAGTTCCTTAGCGGGAGCCAGCACAGATACGCAGTATTTT

V gene: TRBV7-2
clone size: .
J gene: TRBJ2-7
D gene: TRBD2
CDR3 protein: CASSLKAGLAYEQYF
CDR3 DNA: TGTGCCAGCAGCTTAAAAGCGGGACTTGCCTACGAGCAGTACTTC

V gene: TRBV4-3
clone size: .
J gene: TRBJ2-1
D gene: TRBD2
CDR3 protein: CASSQVTGTSVYNEQFF
CDR3 DNA: TGCGCCAGCAGCCAAGTTACCGGGACTAGCGTCTACAATGAGCAGTTCTTC

V gene: TRBV9
clone size: .
J gene: TRBJ2-2
D gene: .
CDR3 protein: CASSVGDGELFF
CDR3 DNA: TGTGCCAGCAGCGTAGGCGACGGGGAGCTGTTTTTT

V gene: TRBV4-2
clone size: .
J gene: TRBJ1-1
D gene: TRBD1
CDR3 protein: CASSPGQLANEAFF
CDR3 DNA: TGTGCCAGCAGCCCGGGACAGTTAGCTAATGAAGCTTTCTTT

V gene: TRBV6-1
clone size: .
J gene: TRBJ2-6
D gene: .
CDR3 protein: CASSEAAGPGANVLTF
CDR3 DNA: TGTGCCAGCAGTGAAGCTGCGGGGCCTGGGGCCAACGTCCTGACTTTC

V gene: TRBV14
clone size: .
J gene: TRBJ1-1
D gene: .
CDR3 protein: CASSLWEGNTEAFF
CDR3 DNA: TGTGCCAGCAGCCTATGGGAGGGGAACACTGAAGCTTTCTTT

V gene: TRBV5-4
clone size: .
J gene: TRBJ2-7
D gene: TRBD1
CDR3 protein: CASSFGQGASYEQYF
CDR3 DNA: TGTGCCAGCAGTTTCGGACAGGGGGCTTCCTACGAGCAGTACTTC

V gene: TRBV7-9
clone size: .
J gene: TRBJ2-7
D gene: .
CDR3 protein: CASSLASVYEQYF
CDR3 DNA: TGTGCCAGCAGCTTAGCCAGCGTCTACGAGCAGTACTTC

V gene: TRBV5-1
clone size: once
J gene: TRBJ2-7
D gene: .
CDR3 protein: CASSLATRTYEQYF
CDR3 DNA: TGCGCCAGCAGCTTGGCTACCAGAACCTACGAGCAGTACTTC

V gene: TRBV13
clone size: .
J gene: TRBJ2-1
D gene: .
CDR3 protein: CASSAGLGGYNEQFF
CDR3 DNA: TGTGCCAGCAGCGCAGGACTAGGGGGTTACAATGAGCAGTTCTTC

V gene: TRBV4-3
clone size: .
J gene: TRBJ1-1
D gene: .
CDR3 protein: CASSRKEGDRFQVNTEAFF
CDR3 DNA: TGCGCCAGCAGCCGCAAAGAAGGTGACAGGTTTCAGGTGAACACTGAAGCTTTCTTT

V gene: TRBV27
clone size: .
J gene: TRBJ2-5
D gene: TRBD1
CDR3 protein: CASSPTTGGEETQYF
CDR3 DNA: TGTGCCAGCAGTCCGACCACAGGGGGAGAAGAGACCCAGTACTTC

V gene: TRBV5-1
clone size: .
J gene: TRBJ2-7
D gene: .
CDR3 protein: CASSLRQGLSYEQYF
CDR3 DNA: TGCGCCAGCAGCTTGAGGCAAGGCTTGTCCTACGAGCAGTACTTC

V gene: TRBV27
clone size: once
J gene: TRBJ1-2
D gene: .
CDR3 protein: CASSLSPRYGYTF
CDR3 DNA: TGTGCCAGCAGTTTATCCCCCCGGTATGGCTACACCTTC

V gene: TRBV28
clone size: .
J gene: TRBJ1-4
D gene: .
CDR3 protein: CASTQGSDTTNEKLFF
CDR3 DNA: TGTGCCAGCACCCAAGGCAGCGATACAACTAATGAAAAACTGTTTTTT

V gene: TRBV7-8
clone size: .
J gene: TRBJ2-5
D gene: .
CDR3 protein: CASSPRSQETQYF
CDR3 DNA: TGTGCCAGCAGCCCAAGGTCCCAAGAGACCCAGTACTTC

V gene: TRBV5-6
clone size: .
J gene: TRBJ1-5
D gene: .
CDR3 protein: CASRSRDTNQPQHF
CDR3 DNA: TGTGCCAGCAGGTCCCGGGACACTAATCAGCCCCAGCATTTT

V gene: TRBV5-4
clone size: .
J gene: TRBJ2-7
D gene: .
CDR3 protein: CASSSRSVSYEQYF
CDR3 DNA: TGTGCCAGCAGCTCGCGCAGTGTCTCCTACGAGCAGTACTTC

V gene: TRBV9
clone size: .
J gene: TRBJ1-1
D gene: TRBD1
CDR3 protein: CASSIGQGEAFF
CDR3 DNA: TGTGCCAGCAGCATCGGACAGGGTGAAGCTTTCTTT

V gene: TRBV19
clone size: .
J gene: TRBJ2-3
D gene: TRBD2
CDR3 protein: CASSQLAGGLTDTQYF
CDR3 DNA: TGTGCCAGTAGTCAACTAGCGGGGGGCCTGACAGATACGCAGTATTTT

V gene: TRBV27
clone size: .
J gene: TRBJ2-2
D gene: TRBD2
CDR3 protein: CASTRGLGNTGELFF
CDR3 DNA: TGTGCCAGCACCAGGGGACTAGGGAACACCGGGGAGCTGTTTTTT

V gene: TRBV4-1
clone size: .
J gene: TRBJ1-1
D gene: .
CDR3 protein: CASSQVGILNTEAFF
CDR3 DNA: TGCGCCAGCAGCCAAGTAGGGATACTGAACACTGAAGCTTTCTTT

V gene: TRBV5-4
clone size: once
J gene: TRBJ1-4
D gene: .
CDR3 protein: CASSLGGRFNEKLFF
CDR3 DNA: TGTGCCAGCAGCTTGGGAGGGAGGTTTAATGAAAAACTGTTTTTT

V gene: TRBV4-1
clone size: .
J gene: TRBJ1-1
D gene: .
CDR3 protein: CASSQGVSLNTEAFF
CDR3 DNA: TGCGCCAGCAGCCAAGGGGTTTCGCTGAACACTGAAGCTTTCTTT

V gene: TRBV19
clone size: .
J gene: TRBJ2-3
D gene: .
CDR3 protein: CASSADTGLATDTQYF
CDR3 DNA: TGTGCCAGTAGCGCAGATACAGGGCTCGCGACAGATACGCAGTATTTT

V gene: TRBV7-9
clone size: .
J gene: TRBJ2-3
D gene: TRBD2
CDR3 protein: CASSLDMRAGGTDTQYF
CDR3 DNA: TGTGCCAGCAGCTTAGACATGCGGGCGGGGGGCACAGATACGCAGTATTTT

V gene: TRBV30
clone size: .
J gene: TRBJ1-1
D gene: .
CDR3 protein: CAWSDGAGTEAFF
CDR3 DNA: TGTGCCTGGAGCGACGGGGCGGGCACTGAAGCTTTCTTT

V gene: TRBV28
clone size: .
J gene: TRBJ2-1
D gene: .
CDR3 protein: CASSLGGFYEQFF
CDR3 DNA: TGTGCCAGCAGTTTAGGGGGGTTTTATGAGCAGTTCTTC

V gene: TRBV27
clone size: .
J gene: TRBJ2-5
D gene: TRBD2
CDR3 protein: CASSTPGGPMETQYF
CDR3 DNA: TGTGCCAGCAGTACCCCGGGGGGGCCGATGGAGACCCAGTACTTC

V gene: TRBV6-5
clone size: .
J gene: TRBJ1-4
D gene: .
CDR3 protein: CASSYGEGSEKLFF
CDR3 DNA: TGTGCCAGCAGTTACGGGGAGGGGAGTGAAAAACTGTTTTTT

V gene: TRBV28
clone size: .
J gene: TRBJ2-1
D gene: .
CDR3 protein: CASSLSGTEQFF
CDR3 DNA: TGTGCCAGCAGTTTATCCGGGACAGAGCAGTTCTTC

V gene: TRBV9
clone size: .
J gene: TRBJ1-1
D gene: .
CDR3 protein: CASSVGGHVNTEAFF
CDR3 DNA: TGTGCCAGCAGCGTAGGGGGGCACGTGAACACTGAAGCTTTCTTT

V gene: TRBV11-1
clone size: .
J gene: TRBJ2-7
D gene: .
CDR3 protein: CASSWSYEQYF
CDR3 DNA: TGTGCCAGCAGCTGGTCCTACGAGCAGTACTTC

V gene: TRBV27
clone size: .
J gene: TRBJ1-2
D gene: .
CDR3 protein: CASSPSTLNYGYTF
CDR3 DNA: TGTGCCAGCAGTCCCTCGACCCTTAACTATGGCTACACCTTC

V gene: TRBV19
clone size: .
J gene: TRBJ2-7
D gene: TRBD1
CDR3 protein: CATADRKYSYEQYF
CDR3 DNA: TGTGCCACAGCGGACAGGAAGTACTCCTACGAGCAGTACTTC

V gene: TRBV28
clone size: .
J gene: TRBJ1-5
D gene: TRBD1
CDR3 protein: CASSFTFGKGGDNQPQHF
CDR3 DNA: TGTGCCAGCAGTTTTACCTTTGGGAAAGGGGGCGACAATCAGCCCCAGCATTTT

V gene: TRBV27
clone size: .
J gene: TRBJ1-1
D gene: .
CDR3 protein: CASSFTALSTEAFF
CDR3 DNA: TGTGCCAGCAGTTTTACGGCCCTGAGCACTGAAGCTTTCTTT

V gene: TRBV2
clone size: .
J gene: TRBJ2-5
D gene: TRBD2
CDR3 protein: CASSHLVGWTSGGQYQETQYF
CDR3 DNA: TGTGCCAGCAGCCATCTCGTGGGTTGGACTAGCGGGGGACAGTACCAAGAGACCCAGTACTTC

V gene: TRBV5-1
clone size: .
J gene: TRBJ2-7
D gene: TRBD2
CDR3 protein: CASSLGAGVSYEQYF
CDR3 DNA: TGCGCCAGCAGCTTAGGAGCGGGAGTCTCCTACGAGCAGTACTTC

V gene: TRBV10-3
clone size: .
J gene: TRBJ1-1
D gene: .
CDR3 protein: CAISEKPPNTEAFF
CDR3 DNA: TGTGCCATCAGTGAGAAGCCACCGAACACTGAAGCTTTCTTT

V gene: TRBV10-2
clone size: once
J gene: TRBJ2-7
D gene: .
CDR3 protein: CASSESGSSYEQYF
CDR3 DNA: TGCGCCAGCAGTGAGTCGGGCAGTTCCTACGAGCAGTACTTC

V gene: TRBV7-2
clone size: .
J gene: TRBJ2-7
D gene: TRBD2
CDR3 protein: CASSGTSGYEQYF
CDR3 DNA: TGTGCCAGCAGCGGGACTAGCGGCTACGAGCAGTACTTC

V gene: TRBV30
clone size: .
J gene: TRBJ2-7
D gene: .
CDR3 protein: CAWSPGRRGIGEQYF
CDR3 DNA: TGTGCCTGGAGTCCGGGCCGCAGGGGAATAGGCGAGCAGTACTTC

V gene: TRBV11-2
clone size: .
J gene: TRBJ2-2
D gene: .
CDR3 protein: CASSLILTGELFF
CDR3 DNA: TGTGCCAGCAGCCTGATCCTGACCGGGGAGCTGTTTTTT

V gene: TRBV7-2
clone size: .
J gene: TRBJ2-7
D gene: .
CDR3 protein: CASSLRESRYEQYF
CDR3 DNA: TGTGCCAGCAGCTTGCGCGAGAGCCGCTACGAGCAGTACTTC

V gene: TRBV11-2
clone size: .
J gene: TRBJ1-1
D gene: .
CDR3 protein: CAVQTGSNTEAFF
CDR3 DNA: TGTGCCGTTCAGACAGGTTCGAACACTGAAGCTTTCTTT

V gene: TRBV4-3
clone size: .
J gene: TRBJ1-5
D gene: .
CDR3 protein: CASSQDNLLGNQPQHF
CDR3 DNA: TGCGCCAGCAGCCAAGATAATCTTTTGGGCAATCAGCCCCAGCATTTT